Below are 26 T cell receptor beta chains sequenced from a single sample in a study of cytomegalovirus exposure and HLA in healthy donors. PCR was performed using 60 Vbeta and 13 Jbeta primers. Generated by immunoSEQ multiplex PCR, the TCRdb table keeps only in-frame clones and is missing some. Among about 77,000 clones, over 65% were seen once, and the ten largest hold 4.5%. Sequencing was performed on PBMCs. Receptors originate from a man aged 35 to 55 in good health and CMV-seronegative.

The J gene is TRBJ2-7, the V gene TRBV5-4; TRBD2 matches 7 bases. V was pared by 3 bases and J by 0 bases, with 6 bases of the junction left unmatched. Germline values: CDR1 SGHNT, CDR2 YYREEE (reference sequence). This CDR3 is built from 15 residues. CDR3 sequence: CASSSDRTSSYEQYF. CDR3 nucleotide sequence: TGTGCCAGCAGCTCGGACCGGACTAGCTCCTACGAGCAGTACTTC.

A word on this clone: Other DNA sequences of this sample code for an identical CDR3. The chain joins TRBV30 to TRBJ1-3; D gene unclear. Germline lookup yields CDR1 GTSNPN and CDR2 SVGIG (reference sequence). V was clipped by 3 bases and J by 1 base, with 4 bases between them. CDR3 length equals 12 residues. CDR3 in amino acids: CAWSPSGNTIYF. Written as DNA, the CDR3 is TGTGCCTGGAGCCCGTCTGGAAACACCATATATTTT.

The chain combines TRBV29-1 with TRBJ1-2; 7 bases line up with TRBD1. CDR1 is SQVTM and CDR2 is ANQGSEA in the germline V gene. Germline trimming cut 4 bases from V and 4 bases from J; bases unmatched to any gene: 12. The CDR3 runs 15 residues. The CDR3, as DNA: TGCAGCGTTGGCCTAACAGGGGCTAAAGGCTATGGCTACACCTTC. Its protein product is CSVGLTGAKGYGYTF. Combining the CDR3 with reference TRBV29-1 and TRBJ1-2 gives the whole variable domain SAVISQKPSRDICQRGTSLTIQCQVDSQVTMMFWYRQQPGQSLTLIATANQGSEATYESGFVIDKFPISRPNLTFSTLTVSNMSPEDSSIYLCSVGLTGAKGYGYTFGSGTRLTVV.

The chain uses TRBV5-4 and TRBJ2-2; 7 nucleotides align to TRBD1. The CDR3 runs to 14 residues. The J segment lost 2 bases and the V segment lost 10 bases, leaving 8 bases of the junction unmatched. The germline V gene encodes CDR1 SGHNT and CDR2 YYREEE (reference sequence). The CDR3 reads CAVHGTDNTGELFF. The CDR3 bases are TGTGCCGTTCACGGGACAGACAACACCGGGGAGCTGTTTTTT.

The chain combines TRBV7-3 with TRBJ2-3; 13 positions agree with TRBD2. Trimming cost V 5 bases and J 5 bases; bases outside gene matches: 7. CDR3 length equals 16 residues. Germline CDR1 reads SGHTA; CDR2 reads FQGTGA. DNA of the CDR3: TGTGCCAGCAGCATTACTAGCGGGAGGGCCGTAGATACGCAGTATTTT. It translates to CASSITSGRAVDTQYF.

The J gene is TRBJ2-1, the V gene TRBV7-8, with a tentative D call TRBD1 (6 bases). CDR3 length: 16 residues. Trimming removed 2 bases from V and 10 bases from J, with 21 bases in between. The germline V gene has CDR1 SGHVS and CDR2 FQNEAQ. The CDR3 nucleotides read TGTGCCAGCAGCTTATCCGGGACACTTCTACTAGGCGAGCAGTTCTTC. This gives the protein CASSLSGTLLLGEQFF.

This chain joins TRBV19 and TRBJ2-7; weak D call: TRBD1 (6 bases). CDR1 LNHDA and CDR2 SQIVND come from the germline V gene (reference sequence). With 5 bases removed from V and 7 bases from J, the gap between germline ends came to 18 bases. CDR3 length equals 14 residues. Here the CDR3 reads CASSGGDRSGEQYF. The CDR3 DNA reads TGTGCCAGTAGTGGGGGAGACAGGTCGGGAGAGCAGTACTTC.

The chain has TRBV15 and TRBJ2-7; D is possibly TRBD2 (6 bases). The germline V and J ends were trimmed by 5 bases and 0 bases, with 17 bases remaining between them. Germline-derived CDR1 and CDR2 are LNHNV and YYDKDF (reference sequence). The CDR3 length is 16 residues. The CDR3 DNA is TGTGCCACCAGCCCCCCTCGCGGGGCTAGCTCCTACGAGCAGTACTTC. Translated: CATSPPRGASSYEQYF.

The rearrangement uses TRBV25-1 and TRBJ2-3; 9 positions match TRBD1. Unmatched junction bases numbered 9, after V lost 7 bases and J lost 4 bases. The CDR3 consists of 15 residues. Per the germline V gene, CDR1 is MGHDK and CDR2 is SYGVNS. This CDR3 reads CASTGTGTGSDTQYF. CDR3 nucleotide sequence: TGTGCCAGCACGGGAACCGGGACAGGGTCAGATACGCAGTATTTT.

This clone was seen a handful of times. The chain recombines TRBV4-1 with TRBJ2-1; 12 nucleotides agree with TRBD2. The CDR3 length is 16 residues. Unmatched junction bases numbered 5, after V lost 3 bases and J lost 5 bases. Germline V gene sequence: CDR1 MGHRA, CDR2 YSYEKL. CDR3 coding DNA: TGCGCCAGCAGCCACGGGGGACTAGCGGGTAACAATGAGCAGTTCTTC. Its translation is CASSHGGLAGNNEQFF.

This CDR3 is CASSLTPGLANTREQYF. CDR3 DNA sequence: TGTGCCAGCAGCTTAACCCCAGGGCTTGCGAACACCCGGGAGCAGTACTTC. The V call is TRBV7-8, the J call TRBJ2-7, with a possible D match to TRBD1 (5 bases). The CDR3 is 17 residues long. The germline gives CDR1 SGHVS, CDR2 FQNEAQ. V lost 2 bases and J 7 bases, leaving 24 bases between the germline ends. Based on the CDR3 plus reference TRBV7-8 and TRBJ2-7, the full variable domain is GAGVSQSPRYKVAKRGQDVALRCDPISGHVSLFWYQQALGQGPEFLTYFQNEAQLDKSGLPSDRFFAERPEGSVSTLKIQRTQQEDSAVYLCASSLTPGLANTREQYFGPGTRLTVT.

This clone was picked up a small number of times. The V and J genes are TRBV9 and TRBJ2-7; TRBD2 is a possible D gene (6 bases). Germline CDR1 SGDLS, CDR2 YYNGEE. This CDR3 has 15 residues. Trimming cost V 0 bases and J 6 bases, with 16 bases left between them. The DNA of the CDR3 is TGTGCCAGCAGCGTAGGGTCGGGAGCGGTTCGCGAGCAGTACTTC. It yields the protein CASSVGSGAVREQYF.

The CDR3 region has the DNA TGTGCCAGCAGTGAATTTGGCAGCAATCAGCCCCAGCATTTT. It yields the protein CASSEFGSNQPQHF. The chain is built from TRBV25-1 and TRBJ1-5; unclear D gene. Germline V CDR1 and CDR2: MGHDK, SYGVNS. This CDR3 region has 14 residues. Trimming left V 1 base short and J 1 base short, with 5 bases between.

This sequence joins TRBV29-1 and TRBJ1-2, with TRBD1 matching over 11 bases. V lost 4 bases to trimming and J lost 4 bases; unmatched junction nucleotides: 8. CDR3 length: 15 residues. Per the germline V gene, CDR1 is SQVTM and CDR2 is ANQGSEA. The CDR3 here is CSVVGGQGDAYGYTF. The CDR3 DNA reads as TGCAGCGTTGTAGGGGGACAGGGGGACGCCTATGGCTACACCTTC.

The V and J genes are TRBV5-1 and TRBJ2-3; 7 bases fit TRBD2. The length of the CDR3 is 14 residues. V lost 4 bases, J lost 3 bases, and 5 bases stayed unmatched. Germline V gene sequence: CDR1 SGHRS, CDR2 YFSETQ. CDR3 coding DNA: TGCGCCAGCAGCGTATATAGCGGGACAGATACGCAGTATTTT. This translates into CASSVYSGTDTQYF.

This clone has a handful of counts. V is TRBV6-5 and J is TRBJ2-5; 7 bases match TRBD1. The J call may be in error: the DNA end matches TRBJ2-7 better. The CDR3 is 15 residues long. Germline CDR1 reads MNHEY; CDR2 reads SVGAGI. The CDR3: CASSLTWDSSYEQYF. CDR3 nucleotides: TGTGCCAGCAGTTTAACGTGGGACAGTTCCTACGAGCAGTACTTC.

This rearrangement joins TRBV7-8 to TRBJ1-5; 7 bases are a match to TRBD1. V dropped 1 base and J dropped 11; count of bases not matched to a gene: 8. The V gene's germline CDR1 is SGHVS and CDR2 FQNEAQ. This CDR3 has 14 residues. CDR3 nucleotide sequence: TGTGCCAGCAGCTTAGGACAGGGCCACACTTCCCAGCATTTT. It encodes CASSLGQGHTSQHF. The complete variable domain, with remaining parts taken from reference TRBV7-8 and TRBJ1-5, reads GAGVSQSPRYKVAKRGQDVALRCDPISGHVSLFWYQQALGQGPEFLTYFQNEAQLDKSGLPSDRFFAERPEGSVSTLKIQRTQQEDSAVYLCASSLGQGHTSQHFGDGTRLSIL.

The V call is TRBV7-9, the J call TRBJ2-7; the match to TRBD2 covers 7 bases. This CDR3 spans 16 amino acids. Germline V lookup: CDR1 SEHNR, CDR2 FQNEAQ (reference sequence). Germline trimming cut 1 base from V and 1 base from J; bases unmatched to any gene: 7. The CDR3 nucleotides are TGTGCCAGCAGCTTAGATGGCGGGAGTAGTTCCTACGAGCAGTACTTC. It specifies CASSLDGGSSSYEQYF. Based on the CDR3 plus reference TRBV7-9 and TRBJ2-7, the full variable domain is DTGVSQNPRHKITKRGQNVTFRCDPISEHNRLYWYRQTLGQGPEFLTYFQNEAQLEKSRLLSDRFSAERPKGSFSTLEIQRTEQGDSAMYLCASSLDGGSSSYEQYFGPGTRLTVT.

The chain uses TRBV10-1 and TRBJ2-2; D remains unclear. From germline, CDR1 is WNHNN and CDR2 SYGVQD (reference sequence). This CDR3 is 14 amino acids long. V dropped 6 bases and J dropped 6 bases, with 14 bases sitting between them. The CDR3 DNA follows: TGCGCCAGCAGGCTAAACTCGTTGGCCGGGGAGCTGTTTTTT. It encodes CASRLNSLAGELFF.

The chain has TRBV7-8 and TRBJ2-1; D is ambiguous. The CDR3 runs to 15 residues. Per the germline V gene, CDR1 is SGHVS and CDR2 is FQNEAQ. V was shortened by 6 bases and J by 0 bases, with 12 bases between the two germline ends. The CDR3 coding sequence is TGTGCCAGCAGTGTAACGATGAGCTCCTACAATGAGCAGTTCTTC. Translated: CASSVTMSSYNEQFF.

The J gene is TRBJ1-4, the V gene TRBV5-1; possible D gene TRBD1, 5 bases. The V end was cut by 7 bases, the J end by 3 bases, with 13 bases between. Germline CDR1 reads SGHRS; CDR2 reads YFSETQ. The CDR3 sequence is 14 residues long. CDR3 sequence (DNA): TGCGCCAGCCACACCGGGGGGGCTAATGAAAAACTGTTTTTT. Protein product: CASHTGGANEKLFF.

The sample holds a few counts of this clone. V is TRBV28 and J is TRBJ2-7; 7 positions agree with TRBD2. V lost 6 bases, J lost 0 bases, and 8 bases stayed unmatched. Germline V lookup: CDR1 MDHEN, CDR2 SYDVKM. The CDR3 is 15 residues long. The CDR3 loop reads CASSRSASGSYEQYF. CDR3 DNA: TGTGCCAGCAGCAGGTCAGCTAGCGGCTCCTACGAGCAGTACTTC. Complete variable domain (other parts from reference TRBV28 and TRBJ2-7): DVKVTQSSRYLVKRTGEKVFLECVQDMDHENMFWYRQDPGLGLRLIYFSYDVKMKEKGDIPEGYSVSREKKERFSLILESASTNQTSMYLCASSRSASGSYEQYFGPGTRLTVT.

The V call is TRBV11-2, the J call TRBJ2-3; perhaps TRBD2 as D (6 bases). Germline values: CDR1 SGHAT, CDR2 FQNNGV. V gave up 5 bases and J gave up 0 bases, with 12 bases separating them. CDR3 length: 15 amino acids. This CDR3 reads CASSPAGGSTDTQYF. CDR3 coding DNA: TGTGCCAGCAGCCCAGCCGGGGGTAGCACAGATACGCAGTATTTT.

This chain links TRBV5-1 with TRBJ1-3; D may be TRBD1 (5 bases). CDR3 length equals 18 residues. The germline V gene has CDR1 SGHRS and CDR2 YFSETQ. Trimming took off 3 bases at V and 0 bases at J, with 19 bases between the two ends. This chain's CDR3 is CASSWESLGLSSGNTIYF. As DNA, the CDR3 is TGCGCCAGCAGCTGGGAATCTCTGGGACTCAGCTCTGGAAACACCATATATTTT.

The chain couples TRBV4-2 to TRBJ1-5; D is possibly TRBD1 (6 bases). With 0 bases removed from V and 4 bases from J, the gap between germline ends came to 16 bases. CDR1 is LGHNA and CDR2 is YNFKEQ in the germline V gene. The CDR3 extends over 17 amino acids. The CDR3 DNA reads TGTGCCAGCAGCCAAGAAGTTAGAAGGCAGGGGAATCAGCCCCAGCATTTT. Translating gives CASSQEVRRQGNQPQHF.

The gene calls are TRBV6-1 and TRBJ2-7; 9 nucleotides line up with TRBD1. The CDR3 spans 14 residues. The V gene's germline CDR1 is MNHNS and CDR2 SASEGT. With V trimmed by 6 bases and J by 4 bases, 7 bases remained unmatched. This CDR3 is CASRGDREVYEQYF. DNA for the CDR3: TGTGCCAGCAGGGGGGACAGGGAAGTTTACGAGCAGTACTTC.